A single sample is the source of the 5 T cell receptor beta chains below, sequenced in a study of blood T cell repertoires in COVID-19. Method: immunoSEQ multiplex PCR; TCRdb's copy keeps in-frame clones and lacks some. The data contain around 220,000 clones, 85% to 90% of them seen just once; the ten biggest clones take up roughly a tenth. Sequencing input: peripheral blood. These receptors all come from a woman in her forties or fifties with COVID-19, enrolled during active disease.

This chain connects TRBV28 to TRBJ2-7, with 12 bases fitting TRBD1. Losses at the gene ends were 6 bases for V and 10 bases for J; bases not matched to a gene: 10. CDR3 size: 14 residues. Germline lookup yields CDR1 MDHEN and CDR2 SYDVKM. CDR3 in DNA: TGTGCCAGCAGATCACCGGGACAGGGGGCCAAACAGTACTTC. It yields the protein CASRSPGQGAKQYF.

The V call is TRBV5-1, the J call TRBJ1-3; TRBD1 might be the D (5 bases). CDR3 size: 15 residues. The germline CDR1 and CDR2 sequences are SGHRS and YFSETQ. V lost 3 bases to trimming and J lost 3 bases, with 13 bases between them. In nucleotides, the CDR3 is TGCGCCAGCAGCTCGTCTGGGGGAGGTGGAAACACCATATATTTT. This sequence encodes CASSSSGGGGNTIYF. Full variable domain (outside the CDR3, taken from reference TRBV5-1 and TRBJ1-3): KAGVTQTPRYLIKTRGQQVTLSCSPISGHRSVSWYQQTPGQGLQFLFEYFSETQRNKGNFPGRFSGRQFSNSRSEMNVSTLELGDSALYLCASSSSGGGGNTIYFGEGSWLTVV.

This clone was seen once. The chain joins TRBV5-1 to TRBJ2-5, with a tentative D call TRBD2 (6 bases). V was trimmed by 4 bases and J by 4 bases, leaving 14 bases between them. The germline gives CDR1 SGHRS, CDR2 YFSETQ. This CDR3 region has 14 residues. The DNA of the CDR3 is TGCGCCAGCAGCACTTCTGGAGGGCTAGAGACCCAGTACTTC. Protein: CASSTSGGLETQYF.

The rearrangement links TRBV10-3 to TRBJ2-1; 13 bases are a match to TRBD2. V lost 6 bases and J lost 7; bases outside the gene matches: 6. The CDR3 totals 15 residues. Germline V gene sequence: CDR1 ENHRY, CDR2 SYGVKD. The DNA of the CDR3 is TGTGCCATCAGCCGCACTAGCGGGGGGGGTAATGAGCAGTTCTTC. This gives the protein CAISRTSGGGNEQFF.

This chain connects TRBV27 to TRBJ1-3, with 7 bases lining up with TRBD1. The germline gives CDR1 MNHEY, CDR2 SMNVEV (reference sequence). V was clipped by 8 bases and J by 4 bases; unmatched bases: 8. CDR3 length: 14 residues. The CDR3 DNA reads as TGTGCCAGCCGGTCTACGGGACAGGGAAACACCATATATTTT. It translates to CASRSTGQGNTIYF.